This T cell receptor beta chain emerged from a study of shared clonotypes between healthy human individuals. In regard to this clone: Its cognate antigen is unknown.

The CDR3 consists of 15 residues. Looked up from germline, CDR1 is SGHVS and CDR2 is FNYEAQ. Trimming shortened V by 5 bases and J by 6 bases, and 17 bases separated the two germline ends. Study outcomes and limitations: The donor pool, a small one, limited the genetic and exposure-history diversity represented.

Authors' data handling: Quality scores were absent from the junction-only immunoSEQ sequences, so filtering differed. Method: immunoSEQ multiplex PCR; TCRdb's copy keeps in-frame clones and lacks some. V, J and clone size are those of that table, while D and trimming were read from the DNA. The table records under 750,000 clones, over 60% of them present only once. Sequencing was carried out using memory CD4+ T cells sorted from blood. Regarding subset: CD45RA-negative fraction. The J gene is TRBJ1-5, the V gene TRBV7-6, with D uncertain. This clonotype was sampled from a woman in her twenties or thirties in good health. The CDR3 loop reads CASSQARGIGQPQHF. CDR3 nucleotides: TGTGCCAGCAGCCAAGCGAGAGGGATCGGTCAGCCCCAGCATTTT.